These T cell receptor beta chains were read from a single sample in a study of T cell responses to AZD1222 COVID-19 vaccine. Using immunoSEQ multiplex PCR, the repertoire was profiled, and TCRdb retains in-frame clones only, with some absent. The repertoire has about 99,000 clones, around 91% of them found once; the top ten carry 18%. Sequences were derived from peripheral blood, sampled on day 0 of AZD1222 vaccination. Source of these receptors: an adult in good health. The CDR3 runs from the conserved cysteine through the conserved F or W. Fields, in order: V gene, clone size, J gene, CDR3 length, D gene, CDR3 DNA, CDR3 protein. The D gene is left open where the match is weak. Clone size is given for some rows only: seen once, a few or many times, or a class if the clone is expanded.

TRBV7-6	-	TRBJ2-3	14	-	TGTGCCAGCAGCCCGAAACGCCCGGCAGATACGCAGTATTTT	CASSPKRPADTQYF
TRBV28	-	TRBJ1-5	14	-	TGTGCCAGCAGTTTAGCTTACAGGGACCAGCCCCAGCATTTT	CASSLAYRDQPQHF
TRBV2	-	TRBJ2-3	13	-	TGTGCCAGCACCGGGAAAGCTGGACATACGCAGTATTTT	CASTGKAGHTQYF
TRBV4-1	-	TRBJ2-7	15	-	TGCGCCAGCAGCCAACAGACAGTGGGTCCCTACGAGCAGTACTTC	CASSQQTVGPYEQYF
TRBV6-1	-	TRBJ2-3	16	-	TGTGCCAGCAGTGAAGCGCCGATTTTACAGTCAGATACGCAGTATTTT	CASSEAPILQSDTQYF
TRBV2	-	TRBJ1-2	12	TRBD1	TGTGCCAGCAATACAGGGGGCGGGGGCTACACCTTC	CASNTGGGGYTF
TRBV4-2	-	TRBJ2-7	14	TRBD2	TGTGCCAGCAGCAATAGTGGGGGGGCCTACGAGCAGTACTTC	CASSNSGGAYEQYF
TRBV2	-	TRBJ2-6	15	TRBD1	TGTGCCAGCAGTGGACAGGGGGCTGGGGCCAACGTCCTGACTTTC	CASSGQGAGANVLTF
TRBV19	-	TRBJ1-6	15	-	TGTGCCAGTAGTATCGCCGGCGGGCCTAATTCACCCCTCCACTTT	CASSIAGGPNSPLHF
TRBV24-1	-	TRBJ1-2	13	TRBD1	TGTGCCACCAGTGGGGGACAGGGGTTTGGCTACACCTTC	CATSGGQGFGYTF
TRBV11-2	-	TRBJ2-7	14	-	TGTGCCAGCAGCACTCGACCGGACGCCTACGAGCAGTACTTC	CASSTRPDAYEQYF
TRBV9	few	TRBJ1-2	15	TRBD1	TGTGCCAGCAGTCCCAGGGGGGAAGCTAACTATGGCTACACCTTC	CASSPRGEANYGYTF